This T cell receptor beta chain stems from a study of blood T cell repertoires in COVID-19. Study context: PBMCs, B-cell-depleted T cells, or T cells provided the cDNA or gDNA that made up the material.

Germline CDR1 is MGHRA and CDR2 is YSYEKL. The junction had 7 bases not matched to a gene; V was cut back by 3 bases and J by 0 bases. The CDR3 spans 18 residues. The study recruited people aged 18 to 89 years across some 23 US areas. In assigning cohorts, the study relied on participant-reported clinical history. This clone has just a few counts. Original analysis: Amplifying reference gene primers gave estimates of nucleated cell counts. Produced via immunoSEQ multiplex PCR; TCRdb's table is partial and in-frame only. V and J calls and clone size follow that table, whereas D and trimming were derived from the DNA. The repertoire holds some 260,000 clones, roughly 80% seen once, with around 4.1% in the top ten.

The specimen was PBMCs or T cells enriched from blood (not recorded which). The clonotype comes from a man aged 30-40 years with acute COVID-19. The V and J genes are TRBV4-1 and TRBJ2-6; 8 bases line up with TRBD1. The CDR3 DNA reads as TGCGCCAGCAGCCACAAAGCAGGGGGCAGCTCTGGGGCCAACGTCCTGACTTTC. Translated: CASSHKAGGSSGANVLTF.